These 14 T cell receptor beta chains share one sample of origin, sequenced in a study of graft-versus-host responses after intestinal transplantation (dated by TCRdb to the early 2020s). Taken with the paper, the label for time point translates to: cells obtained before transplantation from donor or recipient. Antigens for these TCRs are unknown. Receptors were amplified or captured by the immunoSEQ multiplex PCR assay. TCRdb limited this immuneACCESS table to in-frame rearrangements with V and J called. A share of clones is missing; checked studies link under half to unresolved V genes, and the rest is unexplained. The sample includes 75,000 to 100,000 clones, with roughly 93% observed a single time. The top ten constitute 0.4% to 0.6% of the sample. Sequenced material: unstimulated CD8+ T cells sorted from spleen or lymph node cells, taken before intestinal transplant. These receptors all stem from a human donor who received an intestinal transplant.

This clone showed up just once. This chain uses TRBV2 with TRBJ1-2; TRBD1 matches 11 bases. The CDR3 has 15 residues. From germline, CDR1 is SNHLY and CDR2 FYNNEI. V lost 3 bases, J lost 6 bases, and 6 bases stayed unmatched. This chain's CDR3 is CASSEWTGGVDGYTF. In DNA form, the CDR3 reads TGTGCCAGCAGTGAGTGGACAGGGGGCGTCGATGGCTACACCTTC.

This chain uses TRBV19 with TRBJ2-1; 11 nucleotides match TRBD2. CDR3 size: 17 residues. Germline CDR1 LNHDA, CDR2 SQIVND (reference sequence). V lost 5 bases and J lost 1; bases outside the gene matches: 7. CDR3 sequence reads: CASSLQGLAVSYNEQFF. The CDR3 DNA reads TGTGCCAGTAGTCTCCAGGGACTAGCGGTATCCTACAATGAGCAGTTCTTC.

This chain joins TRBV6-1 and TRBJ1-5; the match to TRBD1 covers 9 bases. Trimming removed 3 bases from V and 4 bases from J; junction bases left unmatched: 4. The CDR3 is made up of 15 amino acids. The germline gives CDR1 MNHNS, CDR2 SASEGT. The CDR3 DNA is TGTGCCAGCAGTGAGGGACAGGGAAGTAATCAGCCCCAGCATTTT. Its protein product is CASSEGQGSNQPQHF.

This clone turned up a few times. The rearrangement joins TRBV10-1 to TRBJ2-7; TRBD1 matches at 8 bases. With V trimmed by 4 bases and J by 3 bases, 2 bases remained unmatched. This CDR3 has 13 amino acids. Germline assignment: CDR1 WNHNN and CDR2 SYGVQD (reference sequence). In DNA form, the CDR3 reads TGCGCCAGCAGTGCGACAGGGGACTACGAGCAGTACTTC. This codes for CASSATGDYEQYF.

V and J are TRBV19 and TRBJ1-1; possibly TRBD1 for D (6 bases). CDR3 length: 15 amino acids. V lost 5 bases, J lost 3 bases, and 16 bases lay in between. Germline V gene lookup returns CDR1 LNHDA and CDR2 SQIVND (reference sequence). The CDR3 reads CASSLRQEGDTEAFF. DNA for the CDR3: TGTGCCAGTAGTTTGCGACAGGAAGGTGACACTGAAGCTTTCTTT.

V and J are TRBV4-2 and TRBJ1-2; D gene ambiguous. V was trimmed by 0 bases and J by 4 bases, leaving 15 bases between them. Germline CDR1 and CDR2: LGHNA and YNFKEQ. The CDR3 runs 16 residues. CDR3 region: CASSQDWSGAGYGYTF. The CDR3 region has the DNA TGTGCCAGCAGCCAAGATTGGTCAGGCGCCGGCTATGGCTACACCTTC.

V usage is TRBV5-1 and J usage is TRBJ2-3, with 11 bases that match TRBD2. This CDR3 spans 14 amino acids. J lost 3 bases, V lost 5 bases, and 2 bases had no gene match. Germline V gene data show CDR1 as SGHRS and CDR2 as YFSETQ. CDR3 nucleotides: TGCGCCAGCAGATGGACTAGCGGGACAGATACGCAGTATTTT. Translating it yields CASRWTSGTDTQYF. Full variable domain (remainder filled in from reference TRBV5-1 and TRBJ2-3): KAGVTQTPRYLIKTRGQQVTLSCSPISGHRSVSWYQQTPGQGLQFLFEYFSETQRNKGNFPGRFSGRQFSNSRSEMNVSTLELGDSALYLCASRWTSGTDTQYFGPGTRLTVL.

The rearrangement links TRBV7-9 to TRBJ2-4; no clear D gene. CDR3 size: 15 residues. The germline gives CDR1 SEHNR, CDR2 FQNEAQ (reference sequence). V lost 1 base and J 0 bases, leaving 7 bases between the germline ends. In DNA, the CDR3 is TGTGCCAGCAGCTTAGGCGCGCTAGCCAAAAACATTCAGTACTTC. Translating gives CASSLGALAKNIQYF. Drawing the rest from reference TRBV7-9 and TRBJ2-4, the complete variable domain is DTGVSQNPRHKITKRGQNVTFRCDPISEHNRLYWYRQTLGQGPEFLTYFQNEAQLEKSRLLSDRFSAERPKGSFSTLEIQRTEQGDSAMYLCASSLGALAKNIQYFGAGTRLSVL.

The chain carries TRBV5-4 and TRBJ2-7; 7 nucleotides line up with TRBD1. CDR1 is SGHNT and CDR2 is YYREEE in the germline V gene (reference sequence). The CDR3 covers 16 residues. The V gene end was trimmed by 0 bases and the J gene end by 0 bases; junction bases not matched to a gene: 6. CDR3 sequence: CASSLAWGTASYEQYF. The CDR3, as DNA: TGTGCCAGCAGCTTGGCCTGGGGGACAGCCTCCTACGAGCAGTACTTC. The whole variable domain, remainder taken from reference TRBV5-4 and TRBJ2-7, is ETGVTQSPTHLIKTRGQQVTLRCSSQSGHNTVSWYQQALGQGPQFIFQYYREEENGRGNFPPRFSGLQFPNYSSELNVNALELDDSALYLCASSLAWGTASYEQYFGPGTRLTVT.

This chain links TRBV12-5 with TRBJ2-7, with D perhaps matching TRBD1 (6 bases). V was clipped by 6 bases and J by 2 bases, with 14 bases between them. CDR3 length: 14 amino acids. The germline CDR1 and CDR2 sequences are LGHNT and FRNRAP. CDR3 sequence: CASGSDSLPYEQYF. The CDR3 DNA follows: TGTGCTAGTGGGTCGGACAGTTTACCCTACGAGCAGTACTTC.

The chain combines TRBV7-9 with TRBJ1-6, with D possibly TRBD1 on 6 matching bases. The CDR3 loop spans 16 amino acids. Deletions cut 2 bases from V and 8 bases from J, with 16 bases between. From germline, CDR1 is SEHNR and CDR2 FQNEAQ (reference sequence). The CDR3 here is CASSLMVGAPYSPLHF. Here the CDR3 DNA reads TGTGCCAGCAGCTTAATGGTGGGGGCGCCCTATTCACCCCTCCACTTT. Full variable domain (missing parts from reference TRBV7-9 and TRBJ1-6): DTGVSQNPRHKITKRGQNVTFRCDPISEHNRLYWYRQTLGQGPEFLTYFQNEAQLEKSRLLSDRFSAERPKGSFSTLEIQRTEQGDSAMYLCASSLMVGAPYSPLHFGNGTRLTVT.

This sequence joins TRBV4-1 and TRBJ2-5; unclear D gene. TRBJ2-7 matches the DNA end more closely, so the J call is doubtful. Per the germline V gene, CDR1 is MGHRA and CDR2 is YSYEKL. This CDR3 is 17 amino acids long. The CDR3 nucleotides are TGCGCCAGCAGCCCGAGCCCAATCTCGTCCTTAAGCCACGAGCAGTACTTC. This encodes CASSPSPISSLSHEQYF.

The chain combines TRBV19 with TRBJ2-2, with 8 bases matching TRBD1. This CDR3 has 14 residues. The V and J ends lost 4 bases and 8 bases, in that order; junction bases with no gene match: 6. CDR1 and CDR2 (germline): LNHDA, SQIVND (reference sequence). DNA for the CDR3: TGTGCCAGTAGTACAGGGGGCTGGGCGGGGGAGCTGTTTTTT. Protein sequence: CASSTGGWAGELFF.

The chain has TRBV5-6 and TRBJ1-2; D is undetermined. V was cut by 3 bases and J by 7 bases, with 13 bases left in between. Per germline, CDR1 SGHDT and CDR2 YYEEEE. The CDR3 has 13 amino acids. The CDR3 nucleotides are TGTGCCAGCAGCTCTGGGCATTTGCTTGGCTACACCTTC. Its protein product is CASSSGHLLGYTF.